The 5 T cell receptor beta chains listed next were all sequenced from one sample in a study of blood T cell repertoires in COVID-19. Libraries were prepared by immunoSEQ multiplex PCR; TCRdb keeps only in-frame clonotypes and omits some of them. Here the sample spans 150,000 to 200,000 clones, approximately 79% being singletons. Sequenced: peripheral blood. All receptors derive from a woman aged 40 to 50 with COVID-19, enrolled during active disease.

The chain carries TRBV29-1 and TRBJ2-1; weak D call: TRBD2 (5 bases). The V and J ends lost 7 bases and 2 bases respectively, with 21 bases between them. CDR1 is SQVTM and CDR2 is ANQGSEA in the germline V gene. The CDR3 is made up of 16 amino acids. The CDR3: CSAISDSVGTYNEQFF. As DNA, the CDR3 is TGCAGCGCCATCTCTGATAGCGTAGGAACCTACAATGAGCAGTTCTTC.

The chain joins TRBV2 to TRBJ2-7, with 7 bases lining up with TRBD1. Losses at the gene ends were 5 bases for V and 0 bases for J; bases not matched to a gene: 7. Germline V lookup: CDR1 SNHLY, CDR2 FYNNEI. CDR3 length: 15 amino acids. CDR3 DNA: TGTGCCAGCAGTCTTGGGACAGCCGGCTCCTACGAGCAGTACGTC. Its translation is CASSLGTAGSYEQYV.

The rearrangement joins TRBV5-1 to TRBJ2-7, with 9 bases fitting TRBD1. The CDR3 is made up of 14 amino acids. Trimming at V came to 4 bases and at J to 0 bases, leaving 2 bases not matched to a gene. From germline, CDR1 is SGHRS and CDR2 YFSETQ. The CDR3 loop reads CASSDRGSSYEQYF. DNA of the CDR3: TGCGCCAGCAGCGACAGGGGGTCCTCCTACGAGCAGTACTTC.

This chain links TRBV6-5 with TRBJ2-3; D gene ambiguous. The V gene lost 8 bases and the J gene lost 0 bases, with 6 bases spanning the gap. This CDR3 has 12 amino acids. The germline V gene has CDR1 MNHEY and CDR2 SVGAGI. The CDR3 region is CASDGSTDTQYF. The DNA for the CDR3 is TGTGCCAGCGACGGGAGCACAGATACGCAGTATTTT.

This chain connects TRBV5-6 to TRBJ2-1; 7 bases line up with TRBD2. Germline V CDR1 and CDR2: SGHDT, YYEEEE. The CDR3 consists of 13 residues. J was trimmed by 8 bases and V by 5 bases; bases with no gene match: 7. The CDR3 DNA follows: TGTGCCAGCAGTTTTGCGGGAGTCGATGAGCAGTTCTTC. It is translated as CASSFAGVDEQFF.